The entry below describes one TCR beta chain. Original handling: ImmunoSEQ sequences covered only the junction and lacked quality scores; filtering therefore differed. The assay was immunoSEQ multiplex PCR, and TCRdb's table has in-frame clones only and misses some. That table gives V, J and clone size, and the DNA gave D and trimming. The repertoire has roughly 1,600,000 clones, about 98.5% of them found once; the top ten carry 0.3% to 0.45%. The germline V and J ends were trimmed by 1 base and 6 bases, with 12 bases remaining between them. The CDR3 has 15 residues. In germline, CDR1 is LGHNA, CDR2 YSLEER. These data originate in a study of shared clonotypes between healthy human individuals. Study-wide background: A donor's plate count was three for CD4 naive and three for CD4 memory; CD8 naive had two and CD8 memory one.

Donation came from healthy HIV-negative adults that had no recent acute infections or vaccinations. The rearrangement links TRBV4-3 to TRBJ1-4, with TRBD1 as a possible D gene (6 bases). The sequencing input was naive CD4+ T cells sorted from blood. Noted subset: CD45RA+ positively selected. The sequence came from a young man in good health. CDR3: CASSQGGQGDEKLFF. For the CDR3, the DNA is TGCGCCAGCAGCCAAGGGGGGCAGGGAGATGAAAAACTGTTTTTT.